The clone carrying this T cell receptor beta chain was found many times. As yet, its antigen is unknown. Germline assignment: CDR1 LGHDT and CDR2 YNNKEL (reference sequence). V was clipped by 4 bases and J by 5 bases; unmatched bases: 10. The CDR3 has 16 amino acids. Each CDR3 protein gets one entry after TCRdb re-called the 5' RACE reads with MiXCR. The sample lists 55,000 to 75,000 distinct CDR3 sequences, around 5% occurring once. The data derive from a study of neurological immune-mediated disorders. The study's findings and limits: The absence of shared CDR3 amino acid sequences among expanded clones across subjects suggests private repertoires in all groups.

The chain links TRBV3-1 to TRBJ1-4; 7 bases match TRBD1. The sequence was collected from a woman aged 25-40 years with multiple sclerosis. The sequencing input was PBMCs. CDR3 bases: TGTGCCAGCAGCCCCACCGGAGGGACAGAGAATGAAAAACTGTTTTTT. Amino acid sequence: CASSPTGGTENEKLFF.